This record concerns one T cell receptor (beta chain) sequence. Antigen specificity is unknown. These data originate in a study of cytomegalovirus exposure and HLA in healthy donors. Study-wide findings and caveats: Follow-up analysis later connected one missense variant in DCLRE1C with trimming of TCR beta V- and J-genes. Within a later analysis, the majority of CMV-associated TCR beta chains appeared HLA-restricted. Presence/absence analyses assumed roughly uniform sequencing depth across donors. In a later analysis, HLA-associated beta chains showed higher expansion and lower generation probabilities than comparable chains.

PCR amplification relied on 60 Vbeta primers (plus 13 Jbeta primers). Profiled with immunoSEQ multiplex PCR; TCRdb holds only in-frame clones, not every one. The table shows some 120,000 clones, with around three quarters occurring only once. The CDR3 has 15 amino acids. From germline, CDR1 is MGHRA and CDR2 YSYEKL. The V end was cut by 1 base, the J end by 6 bases, with 13 bases between. V usage is TRBV4-1 and J usage is TRBJ2-1; the D gene is possibly TRBD2 (6 bases). The clonotype comes from a woman aged 50 to 60 in good health and CMV-seronegative. Sequenced input: PBMCs. The CDR3 DNA reads TGCGCCAGCAGCCAAGGTGGTCGACTAGTCAATGAGCAGTTCTTC. It yields the protein CASSQGGRLVNEQFF.